The rows below give T cell receptor beta chains drawn from one sample of a study of radiation and T cells in renal cell carcinoma. TCRdb's copy holds only in-frame clones and misses some; the assay was immunoSEQ multiplex PCR. This sample has 25,000 to 30,000 clones, with approximately 81% found just once. The sample was blood, taken from a patient whose treatment included radiotherapy and nephrectomy. The receptors were sampled from a man in his sixties with renal cell carcinoma. The CDR3 runs from the conserved cysteine through the conserved F or W. The D gene is left open where the match is weak. Expanded clones are given a class, and other clones once, few, many or no size at all.

CDR3 DNA	CDR3 protein	D gene	J gene	clone size	V gene
TGTGCCAGCAGGGGTGGGAATGCTAATGAAAAACTGTTTTTT	CASRGGNANEKLFF	.	TRBJ1-4	.	TRBV27
TGCGCCAGCAGCCAAAGGACAGGGGGCTCTGGAAACACCATATATTTT	CASSQRTGGSGNTIYF	TRBD1	TRBJ1-3	.	TRBV5-1
TGCGCCAGCCTGAACACAGGGGGAGCTTTCTTT	CASLNTGGAFF	TRBD1	TRBJ1-1	few	TRBV23-1
TGTGCCAGCAGCGGACCCGTACAGGGAAGGAATGGCTACACCTTC	CASSGPVQGRNGYTF	.	TRBJ1-2	.	TRBV9
TGTGCCAGCAGCGCCCTGGGGGGGATTCCTCCTTCCGGGGAGCTGTTTTTT	CASSALGGIPPSGELFF	TRBD2	TRBJ2-2	.	TRBV11-2
TGCGCCAGCAGTCGGCTGGGACCCAGGGTTTATAGCAATCAGCCCCAGCATTTT	CASSRLGPRVYSNQPQHF	.	TRBJ1-5	.	TRBV23-1
TGTGCCAGCAGCGTAATGGGACAGGGTTACCCTGTCTACTTC	CASSVMGQGYPVYF	TRBD1	TRBJ2-7	.	TRBV9
TGTGCCAGCAGCTCGGGGACTAGCGGGAGGGCCGGAATTTACGAGCAGTACTTC	CASSSGTSGRAGIYEQYF	TRBD2	TRBJ2-7	.	TRBV5-8
TGTGCCACCTCATCGGCGACCGGGGCCAACGTCCTGACTTTC	CATSSATGANVLTF	.	TRBJ2-6	.	TRBV19
TGTGCCAGCAGCGTGACCGGGACAGGGAAGACCCAGTACTTC	CASSVTGTGKTQYF	TRBD1	TRBJ2-5	few	TRBV7-6
TGTGCCAGCAGCTTGGCCTGGGCAGGTTTGAACTATGGCTACACCTTC	CASSLAWAGLNYGYTF	.	TRBJ1-2	once	TRBV5-4
TGTGCCTGGAGTAGCAGGATGAACACTGAAGCTTTCTTT	CAWSSRMNTEAFF	.	TRBJ1-1	.	TRBV30
TGTGCCAGCTCGGTAGGTCAGGGGTCCGAGCAGTACTTC	CASSVGQGSEQYF	.	TRBJ2-7	.	TRBV2
TGTGCCTGGAGTAAGGAATGGACCGGGGAGCTGTTTTTT	CAWSKEWTGELFF	.	TRBJ2-2	.	TRBV30
TGTGCCAGTAGTGCCCGGACTAGCGGGTCCTACGAGCAGTACTTC	CASSARTSGSYEQYF	TRBD2	TRBJ2-7	.	TRBV19
TGTGCCAGCAGCCCCCTAGGACAGGGCAACTTCTACGAGCAGTACTTC	CASSPLGQGNFYEQYF	TRBD1	TRBJ2-7	.	TRBV7-9
TGTGCCAGCAGCTTAGTGGGAGCTAGCTATGGCTACACCTTC	CASSLVGASYGYTF	.	TRBJ1-2	.	TRBV11-3
TGTGCCAGCAGTGGGACGGCGAAAGAGACCCAGTACTTC	CASSGTAKETQYF	.	TRBJ2-5	.	TRBV6-1
TGTGCCATCAGGAGGAAACAACTAGCGGAGGTAGAGGGTGAGCAGTTCTTC	CAIRRKQLAEVEGEQFF	TRBD2	TRBJ2-1	.	TRBV10-3
TGTGCCACTTATAGCGGGAGGGAGGATGAGCAGTTCTTC	CATYSGREDEQFF	TRBD2	TRBJ2-1	.	TRBV6-6
TGTGCCAGCAGCCAAGATATAGCGGGACGCACAGATACGCAGTATTTT	CASSQDIAGRTDTQYF	TRBD2	TRBJ2-3	.	TRBV7-9
TGTGCCAGCTCACCACCTTGGGCTAGCGGCACAGATACGCAGTATTTT	CASSPPWASGTDTQYF	.	TRBJ2-3	.	TRBV18
TGCAGCGTTGATCTCCCGGGGGGGCGGTACAATGAGCAGTTCTTC	CSVDLPGGRYNEQFF	TRBD2	TRBJ2-1	once	TRBV29-1
TGTGCCAGCACGGGACAGGCAGATACGCAGTATTTT	CASTGQADTQYF	TRBD1	TRBJ2-3	.	TRBV2
TGTGCCATCAGGGCGACAGGGAACACCGGGGAGCTGTTTTTT	CAIRATGNTGELFF	.	TRBJ2-2	.	TRBV10-3
TGTGCCAGTAGTATTATTTCCCAAGGAGGCAATCAGCCCCAGCATTTT	CASSIISQGGNQPQHF	.	TRBJ1-5	once	TRBV19
TGTGCCAGCAGTCCCACCCGGGGTTACAATCAGCCCCAGCATTTT	CASSPTRGYNQPQHF	.	TRBJ1-5	once	TRBV27
TGTGCCAGTTCCTCGGTGGGGTTCGTCGGAGAGCAGTACTTC	CASSSVGFVGEQYF	.	TRBJ2-7	.	TRBV19
TGCAGCGTGGGACAGAGCACAGATACGCAGTATTTT	CSVGQSTDTQYF	TRBD1	TRBJ2-3	.	TRBV29-1
TGTGCCAGCAGTGAAGGTCCGTCAAGGCACTATGGCTACACCTTC	CASSEGPSRHYGYTF	.	TRBJ1-2	.	TRBV6-1
TGCGCCAGCTACCCACAGGGAGGTGTTGCTTTCTTT	CASYPQGGVAFF	.	TRBJ1-1	.	TRBV5-1
TGTGCCAGCAGTGCGTGGGTCAACCAAGAGACCCAGTACTTC	CASSAWVNQETQYF	.	TRBJ2-5	few	TRBV25-1
TGTGCCAGCAGCCACGGAGGGGGAGGGCTCTACGAGCAGTACTTC	CASSHGGGGLYEQYF	.	TRBJ2-7	.	TRBV5-4
TGCAGCGGGGGGGACTGGGCCTACGAGCAGTACTTC	CSGGDWAYEQYF	.	TRBJ2-7	few	TRBV29-1
TGTGCCAGCAGCTCCGTCCCAGGGTTTCAGAACACTGAAGCTTTCTTT	CASSSVPGFQNTEAFF	.	TRBJ1-1	once	TRBV7-6
TGCGCCAGCAGACGCTCGGGGTCGAGCTCCTACGAGCAGTACTTC	CASRRSGSSSYEQYF	.	TRBJ2-7	.	TRBV10-2
TGTGCCAGCAGCGAGGACAGGGGAGATACGCAGTATTTT	CASSEDRGDTQYF	TRBD1	TRBJ2-3	few	TRBV2
TGTGCCAGCAGCTTCGGGTCAGGCAGGGAAGAGACCCAGTACTTC	CASSFGSGREETQYF	.	TRBJ2-5	.	TRBV5-8
TGTGCCAGCAGGCTATACAGGGGGGGAGCGAACACCGGGGAGCTGTTTTTT	CASRLYRGGANTGELFF	.	TRBJ2-2	.	TRBV27
TGTGCCAGCAGCACCTCGGGGAACGAGCAGTACTTC	CASSTSGNEQYF	.	TRBJ2-7	few	TRBV7-2
TGTGCCAGCAGTGATAGGGGCCGGGAGCAGTACTTC	CASSDRGREQYF	.	TRBJ2-5	.	TRBV2
TGCGCCAGCAGGACCGACGGGGGTCGGATCTTCGAGCAGTACTTC	CASRTDGGRIFEQYF	.	TRBJ2-7	once	TRBV5-1
TGTGCCAGCAGCTTGGAATCTCGGAGTTTGGGCCATGGCTACACCTTC	CASSLESRSLGHGYTF	.	TRBJ1-2	.	TRBV5-6
TGTGCCAGTAGTTCGTGGACCGACTTCTACGAGCAGTACTTC	CASSSWTDFYEQYF	.	TRBJ2-7	.	TRBV19
TGTGCCAGCTCACTCCTCCGGGACGAGCCCCAGCATTTT	CASSLLRDEPQHF	.	TRBJ1-5	.	TRBV18
TGTGCCAGTAGTTCACCACAGGGTGGCAATCAGCCCCAGCATTTT	CASSSPQGGNQPQHF	.	TRBJ1-5	.	TRBV19
TGTGCCAGTTCTTTGACAGGGGAAAATGAAAAACTGTTTTTT	CASSLTGENEKLFF	TRBD1	TRBJ1-4	.	TRBV19
TGTGCCAGCAGCTCAACGGGGACCGGGGAGCTGTTTTTT	CASSSTGTGELFF	.	TRBJ2-2	few	TRBV7-3
TGCAGCGTTGACGGCGGGGCGAACACAGATACGCAGTATTTT	CSVDGGANTDTQYF	.	TRBJ2-3	.	TRBV29-1
TGTGCCAGTAGTAGAGGGGGCGACGGAGATGAAAAACTGTTTTTT	CASSRGGDGDEKLFF	TRBD1	TRBJ1-4	.	TRBV19
TGCAGCGTTGCTCCCTTGGACGGACCCAACTACGAGCAGTACTTC	CSVAPLDGPNYEQYF	.	TRBJ2-7	few	TRBV29-1
TGTGCCAGCAGCTGGGGGACTAGCGGGAAAAGGAATGAGCAGTTCTTC	CASSWGTSGKRNEQFF	TRBD2	TRBJ2-1	.	TRBV5-8
TGTGCCAGCAGCTTAGTAACTGGCAGCCTCTCTGGAAACACCATATATTTT	CASSLVTGSLSGNTIYF	.	TRBJ1-3	.	TRBV7-6